This T cell receptor (beta chain) was recorded in a study of T cells in localized non-small cell lung cancer. Study-level points and caveats: Higher blood T cell density went with longer overall survival. Heterogeneity cannot be ruled out, as sequencing used one tumor region only. A median approximately 60 of the top 100 tumor clones appeared in adjacent lung. Compared with tumor, uninvolved adjacent lung displayed greater T cell clonality, ranking highest overall.

The CDR3 extends over 14 amino acids. CDR1 and CDR2 (germline): WSHSY, SAAADI. Trimming cost V 0 bases and J 2 bases, with 7 bases left between them. Comment on this clone: Antigen unknown.

Clones were sequenced by immunoSEQ multiplex PCR, and TCRdb holds only the in-frame ones, with some missing. This table holds roughly 30,000 clones, around 93% found once. The sample was peripheral blood mononuclear cells, taken before any cancer treatment. This rearrangement joins TRBV10-2 to TRBJ1-2; unclear D gene. The source is a woman aged 40-69 years with stage III lung adenocarcinoma. The CDR3 is CASSESNENYGYTF. CDR3 DNA: TGCGCCAGCAGTGAGTCGAATGAAAACTATGGCTACACCTTC.